The 10 T cell receptor beta chains below were found in one sample sequenced in a study of beta chain features in type 1 diabetes. The isolated RNA, all of it, was reverse transcribed, so expressed TCRB transcripts were what got sequenced. Clones were read by immunoSEQ multiplex PCR, and TCRdb kept only the in-frame ones, dropping some. The table shows hundreds of thousands of clones, with over 14% occurring only once. General study findings and limits: A moderate, significant TCRB CDR3 shortening appeared in type 1 diabetes across four CD4+ subsets.

These receptors have no identified antigens. Sequencing input: naive CD4+ T cells from blood. The origin of the receptors is a man aged 18 to 30 with type 1 diabetes.

This clone was seen a handful of times. This rearrangement joins TRBV5-4 to TRBJ2-1; TRBD1 is a possible D gene (6 bases). The V end lost 5 bases, the J end lost 10 bases, and 16 bases lay between the germline ends. The length of the CDR3 is 13 residues. CDR1 SGHNT and CDR2 YYREEE come from the germline V gene (reference sequence). DNA for the CDR3: TGTGCCAGCAGTCCTACCAAAGGGGGAGAGCAGTTCTTC. Translating gives CASSPTKGGEQFF.

The V and J genes are TRBV5-4 and TRBJ2-3; 8 bases fit TRBD2. The junction had 6 bases not matched to a gene; V was cut back by 4 bases and J by 2 bases. Per the germline V gene, CDR1 is SGHNT and CDR2 is YYREEE (reference sequence). The CDR3 covers 15 residues. The CDR3 region is CASSNRGGSTDTQYF. Written as DNA, the CDR3 is TGTGCCAGCAGCAATCGGGGGGGTTCCACAGATACGCAGTATTTT.

This clone occurred a few times. The V call is TRBV7-6, the J call TRBJ2-1; D possibly corresponds to TRBD2 (6 bases). Deletions cut 1 base from V and 5 bases from J, with 12 bases between. CDR1 and CDR2 from the germline V gene are SGHVS and FNYEAQ. CDR3 size: 15 residues. CDR3 region: CASSLDGRGHNEQFF. As DNA, the CDR3 is TGTGCCAGCAGCTTAGACGGGAGAGGCCACAATGAGCAGTTCTTC.

The DNA of the CDR3 is TGTGCCAGCTCACAGGTCCGGCAGGGGGCGAGGAATGAGCAGTTCTTC. Amino acids: CASSQVRQGARNEQFF. This chain joins TRBV18 and TRBJ2-1, with 8 bases lining up with TRBD1. CDR3 length: 16 residues. V lost 4 bases, J lost 7 bases, and 12 bases stayed unmatched. Per germline, CDR1 KGHSH and CDR2 LQKENI.

This clone showed up just a few times. The chain carries TRBV18 and TRBJ2-5; no firm D call. This CDR3 is built from 13 residues. Germline-derived CDR1 and CDR2 are KGHSH and LQKENI. The V gene lost 4 bases and the J gene lost 0 bases, with 6 bases spanning the gap. CDR3 amino acids: CASSRQYQETQYF. CDR3 in DNA: TGTGCCAGCTCACGGCAGTACCAAGAGACCCAGTACTTC.

This clone was observed a few times. The chain is built from TRBV28 and TRBJ1-5; D possibly corresponds to TRBD1 (6 bases). V was trimmed by 0 bases and J by 5 bases, leaving 8 bases between them. CDR3 size: 14 residues. CDR1 and CDR2 from the germline V gene are MDHEN and SYDVKM. CDR3: CASSLWSGDQPQHF. In nucleotides, the CDR3 is TGTGCCAGCAGTTTATGGTCAGGGGATCAGCCCCAGCATTTT.

This clone came up a few times. Within the sample, other DNA sequences also encode this same CDR3. The rearrangement uses TRBV6-5 and TRBJ1-1; TRBD1 is a possible D gene (5 bases). The germline V gene has CDR1 MNHEY and CDR2 SVGAGI. The CDR3 contains 13 residues. The V end was cut by 2 bases, the J end by 1 base, with 5 bases between. The CDR3 spells CASSYQGNTEAFF. The CDR3 region has the DNA TGTGCCAGCAGTTACCAGGGGAACACTGAAGCTTTCTTT.

The gene calls are TRBV5-4 and TRBJ2-5, with D possibly TRBD1 on 6 matching bases. Trimming shortened V by 1 base and J by 2 bases, and 12 bases separated the two germline ends. Germline V CDR1 and CDR2: SGHNT, YYREEE (reference sequence). This CDR3 is built from 15 residues. The CDR3 loop reads CASSLKGHLQETQYF. CDR3 bases: TGTGCCAGCAGCTTGAAGGGACACCTGCAAGAGACCCAGTACTTC.

This clone was recorded a few times. The chain combines TRBV5-1 with TRBJ2-3; D is unclear. Trimming removed 2 bases from V and 3 bases from J, with 4 bases in between. The germline V gene encodes CDR1 SGHRS and CDR2 YFSETQ. There are 12 residues in the CDR3. The CDR3 region has the DNA TGCGCCAGCAGCTTTACTACAGATACGCAGTATTTT. This encodes CASSFTTDTQYF.

The chain joins TRBV29-1 to TRBJ2-7; D unresolved. V gave up 6 bases and J gave up 5 bases, with 14 bases separating them. In germline, CDR1 is SQVTM, CDR2 ANQGSEA. There are 12 residues in the CDR3. The CDR3, as DNA: TGCAGCGTGAGATCTGCGTCGGACGAGCAGTACTTC. It translates to CSVRSASDEQYF.